A single T cell receptor (beta chain) is shown here with its context. Antigen: not known. Some clones are missing from TCRdb's copy, which holds only in-frame ones; the method was immunoSEQ multiplex PCR. The sample includes 74,000 or so clones, about 80% of them seen just once. V was clipped by 5 bases and J by 6 bases, with 13 bases between them. This CDR3 comprises 14 residues. Per the germline V gene, CDR1 is MNHEY and CDR2 is SVGAGI. The sample belongs to a study of vaccination effects on CD4 cells after COVID-19. Viral peptide pools were used in the ViraFEST assay to expand antigen-specific CD4+ T cells, and sequencing came afterward. Cultured cells yielded isolated CD4+ T cells after 10 days. The study found no prior SARS-CoV-2 infection in the vaccine recipients, who tested negative for nucleocapsid antibodies. A few million PBMC were seeded per well and grown in the presence of about 9.6 IU/ml IL-2 and 8.5 to 10 ug/ml peptides. IL-2 medium was substituted for half the medium on days 3 and 7.

Broader study findings: Whether induced by infection or by vaccine, clones showed marked clonal contraction late after vaccination.

The chain has TRBV6-5 and TRBJ2-2, with D possibly TRBD2 on 5 matching bases. The sequence came from a human donor who received a COVID-19 vaccine. Here the sequenced sample was CD4+ T cells from PBMCs cultured with SARS-CoV-2 spike peptides, taken before COVID-19 vaccination. This CDR3 is CASSPAGRPGELFF. In DNA form, the CDR3 reads TGTGCCAGCAGTCCCGCGGGCAGGCCCGGGGAGCTGTTTTTT.